This T cell receptor beta chain is drawn from a study of persistence of HIV-infected CD4 T cells. This nonspecific control used anti-CD3/anti-CD28 bead stimulation of CD4+ T cells. Sorting selected CD4+ T cells upregulating both CD40 ligand and CD69. Before stimulation, PBMCs underwent CD8+ T cell depletion. V lost 3 bases to trimming and J lost 0 bases; unmatched junction nucleotides: 5. The CDR3 has 16 residues. The germline V gene encodes CDR1 MGHDK and CDR2 SYGVNS. This was the immunoSEQ version 4 assay in survey mode. Using immunoSEQ multiplex PCR, the repertoire was profiled, and TCRdb retains in-frame clones only, with some absent. Among around 35,000 clones listed, about 87% were seen once. Worth noting for this clone: As yet, its antigen is unknown.

Findings and caveats of the study: The rare CMV-responding cells with HIV-1 proviruses were not separately TCR-sequenced. Antigen-responding cells were enriched for degenerate expanded CDR3beta sequences.

J is TRBJ2-7 and V is TRBV25-1, with 10 bases identical to TRBD2. The sequence was collected from an adult man with HIV who was CMV-seropositive. Sequenced material: CD4+ T cells sorted from PBMCs after roughly 17-hour stimulation, taken from a patient who received antiretroviral therapy. For the CDR3, the DNA is TGTGCCAGCAGTGACTCCGGACTAGCGGCCTCCTACGAGCAGTACTTC. Translated, it gives CASSDSGLAASYEQYF.